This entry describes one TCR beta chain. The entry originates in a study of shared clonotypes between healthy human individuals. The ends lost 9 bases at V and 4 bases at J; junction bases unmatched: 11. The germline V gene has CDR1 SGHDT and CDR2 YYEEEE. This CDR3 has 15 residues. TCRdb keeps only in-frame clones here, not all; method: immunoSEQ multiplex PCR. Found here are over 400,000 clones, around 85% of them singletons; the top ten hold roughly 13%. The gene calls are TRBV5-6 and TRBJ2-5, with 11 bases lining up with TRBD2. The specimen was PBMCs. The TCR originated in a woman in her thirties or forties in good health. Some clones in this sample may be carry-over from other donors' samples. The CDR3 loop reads CATRLAGKGGETQYF. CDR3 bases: TGTGCCACCCGACTAGCGGGAAAAGGGGGAGAGACCCAGTACTTC.